This record covers a single TCR beta chain. The CDR3 extends over 19 amino acids. With 5 bases removed from V and 0 bases from J, the gap between germline ends came to 22 bases. The germline V gene has CDR1 SGHTA and CDR2 FQGTGA. The TCR-sequenced patients were a few responders to pembrolizumab. Sequenced by immunoSEQ multiplex PCR; TCRdb stores in-frame clones only, minus some. The sample yields 80,000 to 130,000 clones, 82% seen once. The data originate from a study of PD-1 blockade in mismatch repair-deficient tumors. This receptor was obtained from an adult with mismatch repair-deficient cancer. This chain joins TRBV7-3 and TRBJ2-2; D gene ambiguous. The specimen comprised peripheral blood, sampled around 8 months after starting pembrolizumab. CDR3 DNA: TGTGCCAGCAGCCTCTCCTATTTTGACGGAAACCCGAACACCGGGGAGCTGTTTTTT. Translated: CASSLSYFDGNPNTGELFF.